This T cell receptor beta chain was profiled in a study of blood T cell repertoires in COVID-19. Study-wide context: Sites in the United States, Italy and Spain provided acute and convalescent COVID-19 samples. Sources were T cells, B-cell-depleted T cells, or PBMCs; the material itself was cDNA or gDNA.

The participants were between roughly 18 and 100 years old and came from 24 US areas. How the authors handled the data: From reference gene primer amplification, estimates of nucleated cell counts were derived. Measured with immunoSEQ multiplex PCR; TCRdb has only the in-frame clones, and not every one. That table furnishes V, J and clone size, whereas the DNA furnished D and trimming. The data show approximately 200,000 clones, roughly 80% seen once. V was pared by 4 bases and J by 8 bases, with 20 bases between. The CDR3 covers 16 residues. Germline assignment: CDR1 MGHRA and CDR2 YSYEKL. V and J are TRBV4-1 and TRBJ1-4; D perhaps matches TRBD1 (6 bases). The sequencing sample was made of PBMCs or T cells enriched from blood (not recorded which). The clonotype was recovered from a woman in her thirties or forties with acute COVID-19. CDR3 in DNA: TGCGCCAGCAGCCCCCTTAACGGACAGCGGGAGGAAAAACTGTTTTTT. Its translation: CASSPLNGQREEKLFF.